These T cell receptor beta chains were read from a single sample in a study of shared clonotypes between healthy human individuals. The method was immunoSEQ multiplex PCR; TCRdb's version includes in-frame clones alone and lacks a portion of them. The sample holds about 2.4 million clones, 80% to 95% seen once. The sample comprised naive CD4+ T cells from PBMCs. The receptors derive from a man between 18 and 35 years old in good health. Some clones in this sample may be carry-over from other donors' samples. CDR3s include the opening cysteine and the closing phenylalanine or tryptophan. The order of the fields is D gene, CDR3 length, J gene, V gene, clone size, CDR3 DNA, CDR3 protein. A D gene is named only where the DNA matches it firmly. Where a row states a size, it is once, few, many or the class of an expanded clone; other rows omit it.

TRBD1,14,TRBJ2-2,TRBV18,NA,TGTGCCAGCTCACCACTTCAGGGGGCCGGGGAGCTGTTTTTT,CASSPLQGAGELFF
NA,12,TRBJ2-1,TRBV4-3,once,TGCGCCAGCAGCCAAGATCGGCGGGAGCAGTTCTTC,CASSQDRREQFF
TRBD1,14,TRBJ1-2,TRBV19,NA,TGTGCCAGTAGTCAGAGGGGGCTGGACTATGGCTACACCTTC,CASSQRGLDYGYTF
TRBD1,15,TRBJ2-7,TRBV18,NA,TGTGCCAGCTCACCAACGGGACAGGGGGTTAGCGAGCAGTACTTC,CASSPTGQGVSEQYF
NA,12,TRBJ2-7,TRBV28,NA,TGTGCCAGCACCACGGACTCCTACGAGCAGTACTTC,CASTTDSYEQYF
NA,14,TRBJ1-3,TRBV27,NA,TGTGCCAGCAGTTTAAAGCCCACTGGAAACACCATATATTTT,CASSLKPTGNTIYF
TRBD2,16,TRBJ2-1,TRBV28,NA,TGTGCCAGCAGTGCTGCCGGGCTAGCGGACGACAATGAGCAGTTCTTC,CASSAAGLADDNEQFF
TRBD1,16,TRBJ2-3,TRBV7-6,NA,TGTGCCAGCAGCACGCGGACAGGGAGTTCCACAGATACGCAGTATTTT,CASSTRTGSSTDTQYF
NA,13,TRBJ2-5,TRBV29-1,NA,TGCAGCGTTGAAGAGGGGTTTACGGAGACCCAGTACTTC,CSVEEGFTETQYF
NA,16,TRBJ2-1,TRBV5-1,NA,TGCGCCAGCAGCCCGAGCGGAAGGAGCTCCTACAATGAGCAGTTCTTC,CASSPSGRSSYNEQFF
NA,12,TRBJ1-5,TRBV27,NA,TGTGCCAACCGTTTTAGCAATCAGCCCCAGCATTTT,CANRFSNQPQHF
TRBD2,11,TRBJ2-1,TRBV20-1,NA,TGCAGTGCCCTGACTAGCGGGAGGTTTTTCTTC,CSALTSGRFFF
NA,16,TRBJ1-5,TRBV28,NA,TGTGCCAGCAGCCCGAGGGGGTTCAGGGGCAATCAGCCCCAGCATTTT,CASSPRGFRGNQPQHF
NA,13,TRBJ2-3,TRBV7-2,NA,TGTGCCAGCAGCTTGGGTGGTACAGATACGCAGTATTTT,CASSLGGTDTQYF
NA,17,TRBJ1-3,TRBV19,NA,TGTGCCAGTAGTATAATAGGACAGTGGACCCCTGGAAACACCATATATTTT,CASSIIGQWTPGNTIYF
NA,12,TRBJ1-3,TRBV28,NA,TGTGCCAGCTTCTCCAGGGACCACACCATATATTTT,CASFSRDHTIYF
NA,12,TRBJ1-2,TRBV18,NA,TGTGCCAGCTCACCCAACCTCGGGGGCTACACCTTC,CASSPNLGGYTF
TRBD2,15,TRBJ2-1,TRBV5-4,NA,TGTGCCAGCAGCTCAACCGGGACTAACTACAATGAGCAGTTCTTC,CASSSTGTNYNEQFF
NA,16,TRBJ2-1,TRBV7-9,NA,TGTGCCAGCAGCCCTCCCCCGGGACGGATAGACAATGAGCAGTTCTTC,CASSPPPGRIDNEQFF
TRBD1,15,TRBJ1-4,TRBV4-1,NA,TGCGCCAGCAGCCGGGCTGGACAGGCGCGCGAAAAACTGTTTTTT,CASSRAGQAREKLFF
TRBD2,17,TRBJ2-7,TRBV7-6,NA,TGTGCCAGCAGCTCCTTCCTTCGAGCGGGGGGCCAGAACGAGCAGTACTTC,CASSSFLRAGGQNEQYF
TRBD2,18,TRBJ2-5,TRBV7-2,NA,TGTGCCAGCAGCTTAGCGCCTCGGACTAGCGGGAGGGGGGAGACCCAGTACTTC,CASSLAPRTSGRGETQYF
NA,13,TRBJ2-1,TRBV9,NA,TGTGCCAGCAGCGTAGTTCAGGGGCATGAGCAGTTCTTC,CASSVVQGHEQFF
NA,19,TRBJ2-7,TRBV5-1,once,TGCGCCAGCAGCGGAAACCCCCTCAGCGGGAGAGGGGGCCCCAGCGAGCAGTACTTC,CASSGNPLSGRGGPSEQYF
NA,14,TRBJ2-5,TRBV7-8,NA,TGTGCCAGCAGCTTAGCACAGATCCGCGAGACCCAGTACTTC,CASSLAQIRETQYF
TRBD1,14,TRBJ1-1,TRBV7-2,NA,TGTGCCAGCAGCTTATTAGGGGGCGGCACTGAAGCTTTCTTT,CASSLLGGGTEAFF
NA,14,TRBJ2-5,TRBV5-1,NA,TGCGCCAGCAGCTTGGAGCCCAGGGTTGAGACCCAGTACTTC,CASSLEPRVETQYF
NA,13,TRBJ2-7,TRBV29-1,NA,TGCAGCGTTGAAGAGGGGACAAACTACGAGCAGTACTTC,CSVEEGTNYEQYF
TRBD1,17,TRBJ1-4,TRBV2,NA,TGTGCCAGCAGTGTAAGGGACAGGGGGCCGATTAATGAAAAACTGTTTTTT,CASSVRDRGPINEKLFF
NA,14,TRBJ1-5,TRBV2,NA,TGTGCCAGCAGCCACGGACAGACCAATCAGCCCCAGCATTTT,CASSHGQTNQPQHF
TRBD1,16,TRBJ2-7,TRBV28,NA,TGTGCCAGCAGGCTAGGGGGGACAGGTCCTCCCTACGAGCAGTACTTC,CASRLGGTGPPYEQYF
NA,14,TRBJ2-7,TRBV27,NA,TGTGCCAGCAGTTTCCAGCGGACACTCTACGAGCAGTACTTC,CASSFQRTLYEQYF
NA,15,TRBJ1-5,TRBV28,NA,TGTGCCAGCAGTTTTTGGTCCGGTAGCAATCAGCCCCAGCATTTT,CASSFWSGSNQPQHF
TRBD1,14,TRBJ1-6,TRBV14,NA,TGTGCCAGCAGCCTACGACAGGGTAGTTCACCCCTCCACTTT,CASSLRQGSSPLHF
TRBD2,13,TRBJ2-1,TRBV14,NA,TGTGCCAGCACGTCCAGCGGGAGTAGTCCACAGTTCTTC,CASTSSGSSPQFF
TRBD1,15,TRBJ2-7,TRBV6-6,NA,TGTGCCAGCAGCCCGAGGAGGACAGGGCCTTACGAGCAGTACTTC,CASSPRRTGPYEQYF
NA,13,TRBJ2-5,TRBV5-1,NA,TGCGCCAGCAGCTTGCAGGGGCAAGAGACCCAGTACTTC,CASSLQGQETQYF
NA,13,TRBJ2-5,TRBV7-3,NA,TGTGCCAGCAGCTTAACGTACCAAGAGACCCAGTACTTC,CASSLTYQETQYF
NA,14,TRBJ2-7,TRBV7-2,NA,TGTGCCAGCAGCCCAGTGCCGGGCGGGTACGAGCAGTACTTC,CASSPVPGGYEQYF
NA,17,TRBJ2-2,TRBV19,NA,TGTGCCACGAGTAACTGGGGACACAGTTCTGACACCGGGGAGCTGTTTTTT,CATSNWGHSSDTGELFF
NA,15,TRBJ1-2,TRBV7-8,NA,TGTGCCAGCAGCTTAGATTCACAGCCTAACTATGGCTACACCTTC,CASSLDSQPNYGYTF
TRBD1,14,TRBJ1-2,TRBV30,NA,TGTGCCTGGAGGGGGACAGGGGAAAACTATGGCTACACCTTC,CAWRGTGENYGYTF
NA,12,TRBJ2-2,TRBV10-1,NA,TGCGCCGGACAAAGGAACACCGGGGAGCTGTTTTTT,CAGQRNTGELFF
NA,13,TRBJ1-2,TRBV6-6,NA,TGTGCCAGCAGTTACTCCTGGCAGTATGGCTACACCTTC,CASSYSWQYGYTF
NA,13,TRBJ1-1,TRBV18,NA,TGTGCCAGCTCACTTCTCCGGGACACTGAAGCTTTCTTT,CASSLLRDTEAFF
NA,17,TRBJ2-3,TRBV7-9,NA,TGTGCCAGCAGCTTAGTTTTTCGGACAGAGTTCACAGATACGCAGTATTTT,CASSLVFRTEFTDTQYF
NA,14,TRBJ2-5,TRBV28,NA,TGTGCCAGCAGCGTAAGGGCACCTCAAGAGACCCAGTACTTC,CASSVRAPQETQYF